Presented here are 3 T cell receptor beta chains from one specimen sequenced in a study of T cells in localized non-small cell lung cancer. Here immunoSEQ multiplex PCR was the method, and the copy in TCRdb shows in-frame clones only, minus some. The table records some 31,000 clones, around 80% of them present only once. The material sequenced was peripheral blood, taken before any cancer treatment. The receptor set was obtained from a male donor aged 60 or over with stage II squamous cell lung carcinoma.

The chain uses TRBV11-2 and TRBJ1-2, with D perhaps matching TRBD1 (6 bases). This CDR3 spans 16 amino acids. Germline V gene data show CDR1 as SGHAT and CDR2 as FQNNGV. Between the trimmed V and J ends, which lost 5 bases and 0 bases, there was a span of 16 bases. For the CDR3, the DNA is TGTGCCAGCAGCGGACCGGGGGGCACCGCTAACTATGGCTACACCTTC. This codes for CASSGPGGTANYGYTF.

The J gene is TRBJ2-3, the V gene TRBV2, with 14 bases fitting TRBD2. The CDR3 consists of 16 residues. The germline V gene encodes CDR1 SNHLY and CDR2 FYNNEI. After removal of 3 bases from V and 5 bases from J, the junction contained 4 bases not matched to a gene. CDR3 protein: CASSEPGLAGEDTQYF. For the CDR3, the DNA is TGTGCCAGCAGTGAGCCGGGACTAGCGGGGGAAGATACGCAGTATTTT.

The V gene is TRBV4-2, the J gene TRBJ2-5; D may be TRBD2 (6 bases). V gave up 1 base and J gave up 4 bases, with 10 bases separating them. CDR3 length equals 14 residues. The V gene's germline CDR1 is LGHNA and CDR2 YNFKEQ. CDR3 nucleotide sequence: TGTGCCAGCAGCCAAGTCGGGGGAGGAGAGACCCAGTACTTC. Its protein is CASSQVGGGETQYF.